One sample yielded the 32 T cell receptor beta chains listed below, sequenced in a study of T cells in Graves' hyperthyroidism and ophthalmopathy. Regions amplified from RNA transcripts were the TCR beta CDR3 regions. A set of HTBI primers served as the primers for a first-round RT-PCR of the TCR CDR3. One entry per CDR3 protein results from TCRdb running MiXCR on the multiplex PCR reads. The sample holds about 500,000 distinct CDR3 sequences; roughly 15% are singletons and the top ten take 25% to 30%. Source material: blood. The receptors shown here come from a woman in her twenties or thirties with Graves' ophthalmopathy.

At least ten counts were recorded for this clonotype. The chain links TRBV7-2 to TRBJ1-5; tentative D call: TRBD1 (5 bases). V gave up 1 base and J gave up 0 bases, with 10 bases separating them. The CDR3 is 16 residues long. Per the germline V gene, CDR1 is SGHTA and CDR2 is FQGNSA. CDR3 sequence: CASSLVGGYSNQPQHF. DNA of the CDR3: TGTGCCAGCAGCTTAGTCGGGGGATATAGCAATCAGCCCCAGCATTTT.

The chain is built from TRBV5-5 and TRBJ1-1; the match to TRBD1 covers 12 bases. CDR1 is SGHKS and CDR2 is YYEKEE in the germline V gene (reference sequence). CDR3 length: 18 residues. The ends lost 4 bases at V and 4 bases at J; junction bases unmatched: 14. CDR3 protein: CASSPPPGQGAGGTEAFF. The CDR3 DNA is TGTGCCAGCAGCCCACCCCCGGGACAGGGGGCGGGTGGCACTGAAGCTTTCTTT. Full variable domain (remainder filled in from reference TRBV5-5 and TRBJ1-1): DAGVTQSPTHLIKTRGQQVTLRCSPISGHKSVSWYQQVLGQGPQFIFQYYEKEERGRGNFPDRFSARQFPNYSSELNVNALLLGDSALYLCASSPPPGQGAGGTEAFFGQGTRLTVV.

This clonotype was counted between two and nine times. V usage is TRBV5-6 and J usage is TRBJ2-6; TRBD2 is a possible D gene (5 bases). The CDR3 is 18 amino acids. Trimming shortened V by 0 bases and J by 0 bases, and 13 bases separated the two germline ends. Germline loops: CDR1 SGHDT, CDR2 YYEEEE. CDR3 protein: CASSLERYTLSGANVLTF. CDR3 sequence (DNA): TGTGCCAGCAGCTTGGAGCGGTACACCCTCTCTGGGGCCAACGTCCTGACTTTC. Supplemented by reference TRBV5-6 and TRBJ2-6, the full variable domain reads DAGVTQSPTHLIKTRGQQVTLRCSPKSGHDTVSWYQQALGQGPQFIFQYYEEEERQRGNFPDRFSGHQFPNYSSELNVNALLLGDSALYLCASSLERYTLSGANVLTFGAGSRLTVL.

The rearrangement joins TRBV29-1 to TRBJ2-7, with 8 bases fitting TRBD1. The CDR3 runs to 13 residues. V was pared by 6 bases and J by 4 bases, with 8 bases of the junction left unmatched. Germline V gene lookup returns CDR1 SQVTM and CDR2 ANQGSEA. This chain's CDR3 is CSVPGQDTYEQYF. CDR3 DNA: TGCAGCGTCCCGGGACAGGACACATACGAGCAGTACTTC.

This clonotype was recorded a few times. The V gene is TRBV19, the J gene TRBJ2-7; TRBD2 agrees at 7 bases. Germline-derived CDR1 and CDR2 are LNHDA and SQIVND (reference sequence). CDR3 length: 14 amino acids. V dropped 5 bases and J dropped 2; count of bases not matched to a gene: 6. This chain's CDR3 is CASSSRDYPYEQYF. CDR3 in DNA: TGTGCCAGTAGTTCCCGGGACTACCCCTACGAGCAGTACTTC.

This clonotype has just a few counts. The chain carries TRBV6-1 and TRBJ2-5, with TRBD1 matching 10 bases. Germline loops: CDR1 MNHNS, CDR2 SASEGT. The junction had 4 bases not matched to a gene; V was cut back by 5 bases and J by 1 base. The CDR3 contains 15 residues. CDR3 in DNA: TGTGCCAGCAGTCACGGACAGGGGGGCCAAGAGACCCAGTACTTC. It is translated as CASSHGQGGQETQYF.

This clonotype occurred many times. The chain links TRBV28 to TRBJ2-5; no definite D call. Germline values: CDR1 MDHEN, CDR2 SYDVKM. V lost 2 bases, J lost 3 bases, and 4 bases lay in between. The CDR3 extends over 12 amino acids. DNA for the CDR3: TGTGCCAGCAGTTTAATTAAAGAGACCCAGTACTTC. Its protein is CASSLIKETQYF.

This clonotype was recorded many times. The rearrangement joins TRBV20-1 to TRBJ2-1, with 8 nucleotides matching TRBD1. Per germline, CDR1 DFQATT and CDR2 SNEGSKA (reference sequence). This CDR3 is 14 amino acids long. After removal of 6 bases from V and 1 base from J, the junction contained 5 bases not matched to a gene. The CDR3 sequence is CSATGQESYNEQFF. CDR3 DNA: TGCAGTGCCACGGGACAGGAATCCTACAATGAGCAGTTCTTC.

V is TRBV6-1 and J is TRBJ2-7, with a tentative D call TRBD2 (5 bases). The germline V gene has CDR1 MNHNS and CDR2 SASEGT. Trimming left V 5 bases short and J 7 bases short, with 21 bases between. The CDR3 totals 15 residues. The CDR3 here is CASSQISPGIGEQYF. The CDR3 DNA sequence: TGTGCCAGCAGTCAAATCAGTCCGGGAATTGGGGAGCAGTACTTC.

This clonotype was recorded a few times. J is TRBJ2-7 and V is TRBV12-3 or TRBV12-4, with D possibly TRBD1 on 6 matching bases. This CDR3 spans 14 amino acids. Trimming stripped 4 bases from V and 3 bases from J, with 13 bases between. The CDR3 protein is CASSSAGELYEQYF. The CDR3 bases are TGTGCCAGCAGTTCGGCAGGGGAACTCTACGAGCAGTACTTC.

This clonotype has at least ten counts. CDR3 amino acids: CASSLSEGFEQYF. In DNA form, the CDR3 reads TGTGCCAGCAGCCTTAGTGAAGGGTTCGAGCAGTACTTC. The rearrangement links TRBV11-3 to TRBJ2-7; D gene ambiguous. This CDR3 region has 13 residues. The germline V gene encodes CDR1 SGHNT and CDR2 YENEEA. V was trimmed by 5 bases and J by 6 bases, leaving 14 bases between them.

This clonotype was seen repeatedly, ten times or more. V is TRBV6-2 or TRBV6-3 and J is TRBJ2-5, with 8 bases identical to TRBD1. The V segment lost 4 bases and the J segment 2 bases; nucleotides outside the gene matches: 9. Germline lookup yields CDR1 MNHEY and CDR2 SVGEGT. This CDR3 region has 16 residues. DNA of the CDR3: TGTGCCAGCAGTTCAGGGGGCGCCGTCCTTCAAGAGACCCAGTACTTC. This sequence encodes CASSSGGAVLQETQYF.

This clonotype was recorded at least ten times. The chain carries TRBV2 and TRBJ2-5; either TRBD1 or TRBD2 may supply D (5 bases each). Germline V CDR1 and CDR2: SNHLY, FYNNEI. This CDR3 contains 14 residues. Trimming cost V 6 bases and J 7 bases, with 18 bases left between them. This CDR3 is CASRAGTASGTQYF. The CDR3 DNA reads TGTGCCAGCAGGGCCGGGACGGCCAGTGGGACCCAGTACTTC.

This rearrangement joins TRBV20-1 to TRBJ2-3, with 8 bases identical to TRBD1. Germline V CDR1 and CDR2: DFQATT, SNEGSKA (reference sequence). The junction had 6 bases not matched to a gene; V was cut back by 5 bases and J by 5 bases. CDR3 size: 13 residues. CDR3 sequence (DNA): TGCAGTGCTGGGGGCAGGGGGCGAGATACGCAGTATTTT. The encoded protein is CSAGGRGRDTQYF.

This clonotype was observed at least ten times. The chain has TRBV24-1 and TRBJ2-1; D unclear. Germline V gene sequence: CDR1 KGHDR, CDR2 SFDVKD. CDR3 length equals 15 residues. V was trimmed by 7 bases and J by 2 bases, leaving 14 bases between them. The CDR3 reads CATSERRGPYNEQFF. CDR3 bases: TGTGCCACCAGCGAACGGCGCGGTCCCTACAATGAGCAGTTCTTC.

The chain joins TRBV7-2 to TRBJ1-1; possible D gene TRBD1, 6 bases. Trimming removed 4 bases from V and 7 bases from J, with 13 bases in between. CDR3 length: 13 residues. Germline loops: CDR1 SGHTA, CDR2 FQGNSA. The chain's CDR3 is CASSSGQKLEAFF. The CDR3, as DNA: TGTGCCAGCAGCTCGGGACAAAAACTTGAAGCTTTCTTT.

This chain joins TRBV9 and TRBJ2-3, with TRBD2 matching 13 bases. The CDR3 runs to 17 residues. Germline CDR1 is SGDLS and CDR2 is YYNGEE. J was trimmed by 5 bases and V by 0 bases; bases with no gene match: 6. CDR3 loop: CASSVATSGRAVDTQYF. The CDR3 DNA sequence: TGTGCCAGCAGCGTAGCCACTAGCGGGAGGGCCGTAGATACGCAGTATTTT.

The chain's CDR3 is CASSYDLAGNNEQFF. The CDR3 nucleotides read TGTGCCAGCAGTTACGACCTAGCGGGGAACAATGAGCAGTTCTTC. The genes are TRBV7-6 and TRBJ2-1, with TRBD2 matching 9 bases. CDR3 length: 15 residues. Germline V gene lookup returns CDR1 SGHVS and CDR2 FNYEAQ. V was clipped by 6 bases and J by 5 bases; unmatched bases: 8.

There are many counts of this clonotype. The chain recombines TRBV20-1 with TRBJ2-3, with D perhaps assigned TRBD1 or TRBD2 (6 bases each). CDR3 length equals 14 residues. CDR1 is DFQATT and CDR2 is SNEGSKA in the germline V gene (reference sequence). V shed 4 bases and J shed 2 bases, with 13 bases lying between them. CDR3 amino acids: CSANRGVITDTQYF. DNA for the CDR3: TGCAGTGCTAATAGGGGGGTGATCACAGATACGCAGTATTTT.

This clonotype was seen repeatedly, ten times or more. The chain has TRBV11-2 and TRBJ2-1; D gene unclear. The CDR3 extends over 13 amino acids. Trimming took 1 base from V and 10 from J, leaving 11 bases between them. CDR1 and CDR2 from the germline V gene are SGHAT and FQNNGV. CDR3: CASSLVRVGEQFF. The CDR3 nucleotides are TGTGCCAGCAGCTTAGTAAGGGTGGGCGAGCAGTTCTTC.

The sample holds many counts of this clonotype. The chain uses TRBV19 and TRBJ2-3; 9 positions agree with TRBD2. The germline V gene encodes CDR1 LNHDA and CDR2 SQIVND (reference sequence). The CDR3 extends over 16 amino acids. The V gene end was trimmed by 4 bases and the J gene end by 3 bases; junction bases not matched to a gene: 8. The CDR3 protein is CASSTLAGARTDTQYF. In DNA form, the CDR3 reads TGTGCCAGTAGTACTTTAGCGGGAGCGAGAACAGATACGCAGTATTTT.

The V call is TRBV6-1, the J call TRBJ2-5, with D possibly TRBD2 on 6 matching bases. This CDR3 is 11 amino acids long. From germline, CDR1 is MNHNS and CDR2 SASEGT. Deletions cut 6 bases from V and 7 bases from J, with 9 bases between. CDR3 DNA: TGTGCCAGCAGCGACGGGAGGACCCAGTACTTC. Residues: CASSDGRTQYF.

This rearrangement joins TRBV4-3 to TRBJ2-5; TRBD2 matches at 7 bases. Germline lookup yields CDR1 LGHNA and CDR2 YSLEER. This CDR3 spans 15 amino acids. The J segment lost 4 bases and the V segment lost 0 bases, leaving 5 bases of the junction unmatched. CDR3 in amino acids: CASSQDGGDGETQYF. Here the CDR3 DNA reads TGCGCCAGCAGCCAAGATGGGGGGGACGGAGAGACCCAGTACTTC.

In its sample, this clonotype was seen a few times. This chain connects TRBV5-4 to TRBJ2-3; TRBD2 aligns across 8 bases. The CDR3 totals 16 residues. The V gene's germline CDR1 is SGHNT and CDR2 YYREEE (reference sequence). The junction had 11 bases not matched to a gene; V was cut back by 4 bases and J by 4 bases. The CDR3: CASSPSREGLSDTQYF. CDR3 in DNA: TGTGCCAGCAGCCCCTCCCGGGAGGGCCTATCAGATACGCAGTATTTT.

This clonotype was picked up a small number of times. The chain couples TRBV10-3 to TRBJ2-7, with TRBD1 identical over 10 bases. The CDR3 consists of 15 residues. V lost 6 bases, J lost 2 bases, and 7 bases stayed unmatched. Germline lookup yields CDR1 ENHRY and CDR2 SYGVKD. The CDR3 is CAIRPGTGVTYEQYF. CDR3 nucleotides: TGTGCCATCAGACCCGGGACAGGGGTGACCTACGAGCAGTACTTC.

This clonotype was detected ten times or more. The rearrangement joins TRBV7-2 to TRBJ1-1; D is uncertain. Deletions cut 5 bases from V and 6 bases from J, with 10 bases between. This CDR3 has 12 amino acids. Germline CDR1 SGHTA, CDR2 FQGNSA. The CDR3 bases are TGTGCCAGCAGCAACCGTGGATCTGAAGCTTTCTTT. Its translation: CASSNRGSEAFF.

Regarding this clonotype: A much larger clone differs from this one at a single base, so this may be a read error. This sequence joins TRBV2 and TRBJ2-7; D remains unclear. The CDR3 totals 14 residues. Per the germline V gene, CDR1 is SNHLY and CDR2 is FYNNEI. V shed 4 bases and J shed 7 bases, with 17 bases lying between them. The CDR3 nucleotides are TGTGCCAGCAGTGGAGCGACCGCCTACGGTGAGCAGTACTTC. This codes for CASSGATAYGEQYF. Drawing the rest from reference TRBV2 and TRBJ2-7, the complete variable domain is EPEVTQTPSHQVTQMGQEVILRCVPISNHLYFYWYRQILGQKVEFLVSFYNNEISEKSEIFDDQFSVERPDGSNFTLKIRSTKLEDSAMYFCASSGATAYGEQYFGPGTRLTVT.

The V gene is TRBV20-1, the J gene TRBJ2-3; 8 bases are a match to TRBD1. J lost 14 bases, V lost 3 bases, and 10 bases had no gene match. The germline V gene has CDR1 DFQATT and CDR2 SNEGSKA (reference sequence). There are 12 residues in the CDR3. The CDR3 bases are TGCAGTGCTAGCTTACGACAGGGGCGCGCGTATTTT. This sequence encodes CSASLRQGRAYF.

This clonotype was observed at least ten times. This chain joins TRBV20-1 and TRBJ2-7; TRBD1 might be the D (5 bases). Germline values: CDR1 DFQATT, CDR2 SNEGSKA (reference sequence). The V and J ends lost 7 bases and 7 bases respectively, with 23 bases between them. CDR3 length: 14 amino acids. The DNA of the CDR3 is TGCAGTGGCCATCGTGACCAGGGAATTTGGGAGCAGTACTTC. Translation gives CSGHRDQGIWEQYF.

This chain connects TRBV20-1 to TRBJ1-5, with D tentatively TRBD1 (6 bases). Germline V gene lookup returns CDR1 DFQATT and CDR2 SNEGSKA (reference sequence). This CDR3 has 14 amino acids. V lost 3 bases and J lost 0, with 9 bases in between. The DNA of the CDR3 is TGCAGTGCTAGCAGGGGAAATAGCAATCAGCCCCAGCATTTT. This sequence encodes CSASRGNSNQPQHF.

The V and J genes are TRBV3-1 and TRBJ1-2; no clear D gene. Trimming took 1 base from V and 0 from J, leaving 6 bases between them. Germline values: CDR1 LGHDT, CDR2 YNNKEL (reference sequence). This CDR3 is built from 14 residues. The CDR3: CASSQGGTNYGYTF. CDR3 sequence (DNA): TGTGCCAGCAGCCAAGGGGGAACTAACTATGGCTACACCTTC.

There are many counts of this clonotype. The chain recombines TRBV3-1 with TRBJ2-1, with 14 bases matching TRBD2. V trimming: 3 bases; J trimming: 10 bases; junction bases outside the gene matches: 8. This CDR3 contains 16 residues. From germline, CDR1 is LGHDT and CDR2 YNNKEL (reference sequence). Here the CDR3 DNA reads TGTGCCAGCAGCCACGGAGGGACTAGCGGGAGTGGCGAGCAGTTCTTC. Translation gives CASSHGGTSGSGEQFF.